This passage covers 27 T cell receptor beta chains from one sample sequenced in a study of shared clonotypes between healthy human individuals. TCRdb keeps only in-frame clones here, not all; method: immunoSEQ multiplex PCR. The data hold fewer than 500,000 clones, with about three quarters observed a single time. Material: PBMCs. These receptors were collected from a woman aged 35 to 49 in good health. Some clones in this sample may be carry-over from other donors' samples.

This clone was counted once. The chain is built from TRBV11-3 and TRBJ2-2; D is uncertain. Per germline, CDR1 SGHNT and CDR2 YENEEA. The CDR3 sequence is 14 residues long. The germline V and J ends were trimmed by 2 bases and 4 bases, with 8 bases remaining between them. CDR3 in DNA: TGTGCCAGCAGCTTACTGGCAGGCACCGGGGAGCTGTTTTTT. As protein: CASSLLAGTGELFF.

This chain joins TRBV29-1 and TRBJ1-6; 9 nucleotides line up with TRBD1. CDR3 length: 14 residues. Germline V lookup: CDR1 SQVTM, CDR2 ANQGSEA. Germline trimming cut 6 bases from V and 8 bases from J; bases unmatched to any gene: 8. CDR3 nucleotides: TGCAGCGTCAAGACAGGGGGTGTTGATTCACCCCTCCACTTT. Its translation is CSVKTGGVDSPLHF.

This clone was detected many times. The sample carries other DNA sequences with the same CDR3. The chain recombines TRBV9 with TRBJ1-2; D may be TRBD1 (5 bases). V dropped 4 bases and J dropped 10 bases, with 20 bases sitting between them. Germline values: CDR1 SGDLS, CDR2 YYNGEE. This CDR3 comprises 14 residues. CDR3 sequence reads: CASSPSGPGIDYTF. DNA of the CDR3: TGTGCCAGCAGCCCATCTGGGCCAGGGATTGACTACACCTTC.

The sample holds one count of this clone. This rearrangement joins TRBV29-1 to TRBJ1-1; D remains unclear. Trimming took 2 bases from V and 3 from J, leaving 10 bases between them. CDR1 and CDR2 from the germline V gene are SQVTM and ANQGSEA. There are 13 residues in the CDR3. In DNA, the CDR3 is TGCAGCGTTGAAATTCCCCCCCACACTGAAGCTTTCTTT. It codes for CSVEIPPHTEAFF.

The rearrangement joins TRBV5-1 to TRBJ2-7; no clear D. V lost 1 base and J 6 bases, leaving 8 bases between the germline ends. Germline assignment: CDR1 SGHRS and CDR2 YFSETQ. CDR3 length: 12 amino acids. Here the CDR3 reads CASSLSGPEQYF. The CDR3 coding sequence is TGCGCCAGCAGCTTGTCCGGGCCCGAGCAGTACTTC.

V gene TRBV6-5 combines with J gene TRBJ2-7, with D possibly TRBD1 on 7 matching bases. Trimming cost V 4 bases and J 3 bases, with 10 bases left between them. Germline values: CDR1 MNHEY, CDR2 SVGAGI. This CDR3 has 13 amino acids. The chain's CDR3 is CASSWRDSYEQYF. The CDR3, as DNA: TGTGCCAGCAGTTGGCGGGACAGCTACGAGCAGTACTTC.

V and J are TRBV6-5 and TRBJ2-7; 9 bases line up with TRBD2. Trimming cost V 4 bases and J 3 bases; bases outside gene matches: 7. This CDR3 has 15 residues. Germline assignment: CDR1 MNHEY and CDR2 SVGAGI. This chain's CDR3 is CASSSMTSGDYEQYF. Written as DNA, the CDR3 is TGTGCCAGCAGTTCCATGACTAGCGGTGACTACGAGCAGTACTTC.

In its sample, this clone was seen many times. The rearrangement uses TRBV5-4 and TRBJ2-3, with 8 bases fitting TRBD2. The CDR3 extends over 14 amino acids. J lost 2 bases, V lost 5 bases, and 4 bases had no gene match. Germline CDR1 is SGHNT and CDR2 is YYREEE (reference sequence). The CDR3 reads CASRLAGLTDTQYF. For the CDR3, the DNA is TGTGCCAGCAGGCTAGCGGGCCTCACAGATACGCAGTATTTT.

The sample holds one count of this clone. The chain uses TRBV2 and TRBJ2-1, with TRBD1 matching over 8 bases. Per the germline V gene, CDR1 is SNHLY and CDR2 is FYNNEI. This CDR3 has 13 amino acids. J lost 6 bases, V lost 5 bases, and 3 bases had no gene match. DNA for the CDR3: TGTGCCAGCAGTAGGACAGGGAGCAATGAGCAGTTCTTC. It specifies CASSRTGSNEQFF.

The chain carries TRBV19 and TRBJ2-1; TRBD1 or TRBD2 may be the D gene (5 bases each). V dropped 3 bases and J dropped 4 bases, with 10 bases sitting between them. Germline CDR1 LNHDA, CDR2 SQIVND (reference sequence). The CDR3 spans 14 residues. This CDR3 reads CASSITGAYNEQFF. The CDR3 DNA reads TGTGCCAGTAGTATTACCGGGGCGTACAATGAGCAGTTCTTC.

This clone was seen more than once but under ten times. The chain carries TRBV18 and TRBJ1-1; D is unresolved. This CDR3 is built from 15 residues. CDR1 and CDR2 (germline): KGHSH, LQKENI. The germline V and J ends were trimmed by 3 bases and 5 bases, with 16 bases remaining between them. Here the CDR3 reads CASSPGERMRTEAFF. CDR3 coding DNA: TGTGCCAGCTCACCCGGTGAGCGAATGAGGACTGAAGCTTTCTTT.

Written as DNA, the CDR3 is TGTGCCAGCAGCGTAGGGACTAGCGGGAGAGGGGGTGGTAATGAGCAGTTCTTC. Translation: CASSVGTSGRGGGNEQFF. The chain links TRBV9 to TRBJ2-1; 13 bases match TRBD2. CDR1 and CDR2 from the germline V gene are SGDLS and YYNGEE. J lost 7 bases, V lost 0 bases, and 10 bases had no gene match. The length of the CDR3 is 18 residues.

The CDR3 here is CASGSQGGNEQYF. CDR3 nucleotide sequence: TGCGCCAGCGGCTCCCAGGGTGGCAACGAGCAGTACTTC. This chain joins TRBV5-1 and TRBJ2-7; a possible D gene is TRBD1 (5 bases). Germline CDR1 is SGHRS and CDR2 is YFSETQ. V lost 7 bases to trimming and J lost 5 bases, with 16 bases between them. The CDR3 extends over 13 amino acids.

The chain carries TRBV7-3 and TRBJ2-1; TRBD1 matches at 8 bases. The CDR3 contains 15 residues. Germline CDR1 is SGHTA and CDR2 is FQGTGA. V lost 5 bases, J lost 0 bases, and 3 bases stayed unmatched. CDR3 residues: CASSRQGASYNEQFF. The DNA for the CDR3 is TGTGCCAGCAGCCGGCAGGGGGCCTCCTACAATGAGCAGTTCTTC.

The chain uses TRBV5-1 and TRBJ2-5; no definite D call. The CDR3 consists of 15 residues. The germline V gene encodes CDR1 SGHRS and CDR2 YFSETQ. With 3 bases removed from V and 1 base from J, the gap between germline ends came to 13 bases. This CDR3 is CASSSGAFGQETQYF. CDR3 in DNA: TGCGCCAGCAGCTCCGGCGCATTCGGCCAAGAGACCCAGTACTTC.

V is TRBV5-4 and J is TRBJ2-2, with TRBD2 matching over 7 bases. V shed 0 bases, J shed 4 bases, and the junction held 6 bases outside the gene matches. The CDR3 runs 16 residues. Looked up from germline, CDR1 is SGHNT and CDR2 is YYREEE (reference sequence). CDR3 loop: CASSLDVGEGTGELFF. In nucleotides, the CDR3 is TGTGCCAGCAGCTTGGATGTGGGGGAGGGCACCGGGGAGCTGTTTTTT.

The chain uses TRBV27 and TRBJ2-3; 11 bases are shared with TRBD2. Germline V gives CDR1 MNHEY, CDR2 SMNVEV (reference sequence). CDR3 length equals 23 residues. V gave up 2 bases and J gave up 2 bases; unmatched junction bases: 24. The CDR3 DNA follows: TGTGCCAGCAGTTTAAGGAGAGTAAGGCGACTAGCGGGGTTCACTGGGGACACAGATACGCAGTATTTT. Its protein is CASSLRRVRRLAGFTGDTDTQYF.

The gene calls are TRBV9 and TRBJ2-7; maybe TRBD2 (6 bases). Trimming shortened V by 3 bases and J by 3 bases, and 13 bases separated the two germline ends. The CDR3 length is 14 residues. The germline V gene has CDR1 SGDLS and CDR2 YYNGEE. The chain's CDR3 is CASSALRAGYEQYF. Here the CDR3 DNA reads TGTGCCAGCAGCGCCCTTAGAGCGGGCTACGAGCAGTACTTC.

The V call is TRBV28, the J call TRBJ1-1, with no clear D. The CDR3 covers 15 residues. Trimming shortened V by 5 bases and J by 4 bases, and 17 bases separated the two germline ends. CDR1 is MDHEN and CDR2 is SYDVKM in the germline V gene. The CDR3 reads CASSRGGVSVTEAFF. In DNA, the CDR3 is TGTGCCAGCAGTCGTGGCGGGGTTAGCGTCACTGAAGCTTTCTTT.

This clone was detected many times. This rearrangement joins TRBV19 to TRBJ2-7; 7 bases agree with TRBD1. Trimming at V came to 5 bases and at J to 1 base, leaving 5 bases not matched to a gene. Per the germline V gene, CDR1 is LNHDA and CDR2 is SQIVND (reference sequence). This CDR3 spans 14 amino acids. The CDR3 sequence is CASSLTGNSYEQYF. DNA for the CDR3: TGTGCCAGTAGTTTGACAGGGAATTCCTACGAGCAGTACTTC.

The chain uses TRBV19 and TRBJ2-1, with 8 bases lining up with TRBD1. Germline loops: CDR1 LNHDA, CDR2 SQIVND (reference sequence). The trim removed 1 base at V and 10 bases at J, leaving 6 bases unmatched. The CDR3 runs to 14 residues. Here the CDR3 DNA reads TGTGCCAGTAGTATAGGGGGGACAGGTGGGGAGCAGTTCTTC. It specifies CASSIGGTGGEQFF.

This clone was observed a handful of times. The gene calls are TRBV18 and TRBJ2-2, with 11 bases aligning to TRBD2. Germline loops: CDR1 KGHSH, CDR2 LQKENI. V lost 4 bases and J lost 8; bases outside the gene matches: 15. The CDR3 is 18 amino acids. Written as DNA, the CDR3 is TGTGCCAGCTCACGACAGCCCGGGACTAGCGGCCCGGGGGGGGAGCTGTTTTTT. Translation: CASSRQPGTSGPGGELFF.

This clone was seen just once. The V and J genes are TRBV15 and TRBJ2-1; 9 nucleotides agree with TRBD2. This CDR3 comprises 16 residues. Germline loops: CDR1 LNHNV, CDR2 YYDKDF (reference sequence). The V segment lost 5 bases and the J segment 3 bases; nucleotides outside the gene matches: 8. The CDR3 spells CATSPPGGRVYNEQFF. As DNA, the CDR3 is TGTGCCACCAGCCCCCCTGGCGGGAGGGTCTACAATGAGCAGTTCTTC.

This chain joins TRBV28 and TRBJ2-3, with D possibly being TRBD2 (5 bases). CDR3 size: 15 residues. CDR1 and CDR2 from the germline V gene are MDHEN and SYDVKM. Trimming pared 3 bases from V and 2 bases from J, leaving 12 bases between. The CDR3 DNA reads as TGTGCCAGCAGTTTGAGGCGGGCCCCCACAGATACGCAGTATTTT. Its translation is CASSLRRAPTDTQYF.

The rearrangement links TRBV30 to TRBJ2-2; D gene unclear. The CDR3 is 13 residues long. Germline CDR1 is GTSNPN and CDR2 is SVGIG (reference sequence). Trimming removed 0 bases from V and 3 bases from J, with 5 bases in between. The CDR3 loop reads CAWSVKYTGELFF. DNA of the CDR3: TGTGCCTGGAGTGTAAAGTACACCGGGGAGCTGTTTTTT.

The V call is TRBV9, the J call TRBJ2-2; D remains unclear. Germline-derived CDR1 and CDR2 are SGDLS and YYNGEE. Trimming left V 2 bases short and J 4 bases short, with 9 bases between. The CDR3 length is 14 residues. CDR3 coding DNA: TGTGCCAGCAGCGTTTCGGGCGCCACCGGGGAGCTGTTTTTT. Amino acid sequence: CASSVSGATGELFF.

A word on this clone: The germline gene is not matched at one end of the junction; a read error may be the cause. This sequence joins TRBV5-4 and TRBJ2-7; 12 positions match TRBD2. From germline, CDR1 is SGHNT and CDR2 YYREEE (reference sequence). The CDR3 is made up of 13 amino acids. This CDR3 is CASSLWTSGTTIF. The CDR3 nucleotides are TGTGCCAGCAGCTTGTGGACTAGCGGGACTACAATCTTC.